This TCR beta chain appears in the sequencing data of a study of cytomegalovirus exposure and HLA in healthy donors. Germline V gene data show CDR1 as MDHEN and CDR2 as SYDVKM. This CDR3 contains 13 residues. Germline trimming cut 6 bases from V and 9 bases from J; bases unmatched to any gene: 11. Primers included in the PCR were 60 Vbeta and 13 Jbeta primers. Sequencing was performed with immunoSEQ multiplex PCR; in TCRdb, only in-frame clones are kept and a portion is missing. Seen here are over 150,000 clones, around 83% observed once, and the top ten hold over 0.85%. The chain recombines TRBV28 with TRBJ2-7; TRBD1 aligns across 7 bases. The specimen sequenced was PBMCs. The clonotype was recovered from a girl aged 2 to 9 in good health and CMV-seropositive. The CDR3: CASSTVLQGPQYF. CDR3 nucleotides: TGTGCCAGCAGCACGGTACTACAGGGGCCGCAGTACTTC.